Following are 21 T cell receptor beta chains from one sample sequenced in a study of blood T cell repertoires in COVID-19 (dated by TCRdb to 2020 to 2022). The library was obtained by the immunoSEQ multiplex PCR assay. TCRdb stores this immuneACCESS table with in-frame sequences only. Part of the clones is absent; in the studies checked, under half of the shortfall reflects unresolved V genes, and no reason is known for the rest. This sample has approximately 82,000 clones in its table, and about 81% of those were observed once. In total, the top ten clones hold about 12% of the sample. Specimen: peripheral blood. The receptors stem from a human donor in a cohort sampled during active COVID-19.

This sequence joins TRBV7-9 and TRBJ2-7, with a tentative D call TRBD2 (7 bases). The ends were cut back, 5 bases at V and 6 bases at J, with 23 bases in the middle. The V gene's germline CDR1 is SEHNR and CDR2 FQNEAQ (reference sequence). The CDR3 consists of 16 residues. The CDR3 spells CASSTTRGGLGSEQYF. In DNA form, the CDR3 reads TGTGCCAGCAGCACGACTAGGGGGGGGCTAGGCAGCGAGCAGTACTTC.

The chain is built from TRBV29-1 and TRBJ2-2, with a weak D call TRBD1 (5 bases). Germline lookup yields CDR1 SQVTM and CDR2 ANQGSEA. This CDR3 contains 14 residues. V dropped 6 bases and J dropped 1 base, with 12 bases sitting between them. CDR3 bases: TGCAGCGTACGAGACAGACAGAACACCGGGGAGCTGTTTTTT. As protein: CSVRDRQNTGELFF.

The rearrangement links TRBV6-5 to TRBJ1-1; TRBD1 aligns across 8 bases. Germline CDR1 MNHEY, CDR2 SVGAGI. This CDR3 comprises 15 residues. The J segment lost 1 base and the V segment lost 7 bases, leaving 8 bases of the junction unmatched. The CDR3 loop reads CASNLRQGTNTEAFF. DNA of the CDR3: TGTGCCAGCAACCTAAGACAGGGGACGAACACTGAAGCTTTCTTT.

CDR3 bases: TGTGCCAGCAGCTCCTTGACAGGGGGCTTTGGGACCCAGTACTTC. It is translated as CASSSLTGGFGTQYF. The V call is TRBV7-2, the J call TRBJ2-5; 10 bases map to TRBD1. Trimming at V came to 4 bases and at J to 7 bases, leaving 9 bases not matched to a gene. CDR3 length: 15 amino acids. Per germline, CDR1 SGHTA and CDR2 FQGNSA. Using reference TRBV7-2 and TRBJ2-5 for the parts outside the CDR3, the full variable domain is GAGVSQSPSNKVTEKGKDVELRCDPISGHTALYWYRQSLGQGLEFLIYFQGNSAPDKSGLPSDRFSAERTGGSVSTLTIQRTQQEDSAVYLCASSSLTGGFGTQYFGPGTRLLVL.

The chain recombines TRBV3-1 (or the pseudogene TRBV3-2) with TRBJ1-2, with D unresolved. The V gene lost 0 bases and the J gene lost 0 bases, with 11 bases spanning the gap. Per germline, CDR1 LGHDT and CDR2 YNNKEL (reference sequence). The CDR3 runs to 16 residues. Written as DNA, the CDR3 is TGTGCCAGCAGCCAAGACCTGGCAGCGACTAACTATGGCTACACCTTC. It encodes CASSQDLAATNYGYTF.

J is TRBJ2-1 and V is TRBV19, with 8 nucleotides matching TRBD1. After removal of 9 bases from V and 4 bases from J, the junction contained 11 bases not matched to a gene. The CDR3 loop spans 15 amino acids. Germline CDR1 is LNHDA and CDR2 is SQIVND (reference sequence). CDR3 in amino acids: CASTSGGAGYNEQFF. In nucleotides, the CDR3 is TGTGCCAGCACCTCAGGGGGCGCGGGATACAATGAGCAGTTCTTC. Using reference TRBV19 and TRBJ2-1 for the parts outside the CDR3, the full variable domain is DGGITQSPKYLFRKEGQNVTLSCEQNLNHDAMYWYRQDPGQGLRLIYYSQIVNDFQKGDIAEGYSVSREKKESFPLTVTSAQKNPTAFYLCASTSGGAGYNEQFFGPGTRLTVL.

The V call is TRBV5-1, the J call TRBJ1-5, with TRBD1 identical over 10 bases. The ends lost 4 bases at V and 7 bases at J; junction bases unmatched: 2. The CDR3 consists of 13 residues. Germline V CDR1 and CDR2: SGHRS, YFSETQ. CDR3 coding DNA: TGCGCCAGCAGCGTGACAGGGGGCCAGCCCCAGCATTTT. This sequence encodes CASSVTGGQPQHF.

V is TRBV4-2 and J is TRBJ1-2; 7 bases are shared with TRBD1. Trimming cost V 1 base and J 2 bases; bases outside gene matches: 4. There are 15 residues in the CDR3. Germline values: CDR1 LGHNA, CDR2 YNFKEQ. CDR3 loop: CASSQVTGANYGYTF. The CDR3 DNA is TGTGCCAGCAGCCAAGTAACAGGGGCGAACTATGGCTACACCTTC.

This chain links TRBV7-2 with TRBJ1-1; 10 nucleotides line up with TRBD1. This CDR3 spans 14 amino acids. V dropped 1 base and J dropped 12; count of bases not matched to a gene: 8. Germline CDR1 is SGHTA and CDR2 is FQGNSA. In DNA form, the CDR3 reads TGTGCCAGCAGCTTAGTAGGGACAGGGGTAATAACTTTCTTT. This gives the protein CASSLVGTGVITFF.

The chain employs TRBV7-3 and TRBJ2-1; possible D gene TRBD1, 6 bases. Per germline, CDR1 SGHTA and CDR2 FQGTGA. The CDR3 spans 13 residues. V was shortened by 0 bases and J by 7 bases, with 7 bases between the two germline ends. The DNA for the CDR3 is TGTGCCAGCAGCTTAACCGGACAGAATGAGCAGTTCTTC. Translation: CASSLTGQNEQFF.

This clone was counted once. CDR3 amino acids: CASSQDPGGPNIQYF. CDR3 DNA: TGTGCCAGCAGCCAAGACCCGGGGGGGCCCAACATTCAGTACTTC. This chain links TRBV4-2 with TRBJ2-4, with TRBD2 identical over 8 bases. This CDR3 is built from 15 residues. Per germline, CDR1 LGHNA and CDR2 YNFKEQ. The V and J ends lost 0 bases and 7 bases, in that order; junction bases with no gene match: 5.

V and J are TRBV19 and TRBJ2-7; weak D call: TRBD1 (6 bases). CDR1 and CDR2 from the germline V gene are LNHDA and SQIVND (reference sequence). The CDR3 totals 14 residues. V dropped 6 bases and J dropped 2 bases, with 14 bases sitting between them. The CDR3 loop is CASRTDRIPYEQYF. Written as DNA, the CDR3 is TGTGCCAGTAGAACCGACAGGATCCCCTACGAGCAGTACTTC.

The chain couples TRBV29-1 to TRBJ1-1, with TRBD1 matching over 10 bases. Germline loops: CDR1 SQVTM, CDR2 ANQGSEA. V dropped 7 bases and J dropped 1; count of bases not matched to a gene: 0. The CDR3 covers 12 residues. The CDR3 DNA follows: TGCAGCGGGACAGGGGGGAACACTGAAGCTTTCTTT. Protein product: CSGTGGNTEAFF.

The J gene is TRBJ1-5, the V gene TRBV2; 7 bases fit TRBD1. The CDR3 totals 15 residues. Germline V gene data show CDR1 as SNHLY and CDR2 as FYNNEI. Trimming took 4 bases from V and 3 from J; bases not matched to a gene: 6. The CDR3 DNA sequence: TGTGCCAGCAGTGTTAGACAGGGTGACAATCAGCCCCAGCATTTT. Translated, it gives CASSVRQGDNQPQHF.

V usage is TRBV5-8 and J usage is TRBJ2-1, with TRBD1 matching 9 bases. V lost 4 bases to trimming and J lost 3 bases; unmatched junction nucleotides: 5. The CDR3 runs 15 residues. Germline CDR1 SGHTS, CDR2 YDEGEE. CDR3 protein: CASSRGQGNYNEQFF. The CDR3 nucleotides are TGTGCCAGCAGCCGGGGACAGGGCAACTACAATGAGCAGTTCTTC.

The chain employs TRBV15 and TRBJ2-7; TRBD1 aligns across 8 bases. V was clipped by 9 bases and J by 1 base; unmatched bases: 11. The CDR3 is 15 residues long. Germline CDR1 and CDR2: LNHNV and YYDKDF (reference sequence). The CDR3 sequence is CATQWGRGPSYEQYF. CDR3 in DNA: TGTGCCACACAATGGGGCAGGGGGCCATCCTACGAGCAGTACTTC.

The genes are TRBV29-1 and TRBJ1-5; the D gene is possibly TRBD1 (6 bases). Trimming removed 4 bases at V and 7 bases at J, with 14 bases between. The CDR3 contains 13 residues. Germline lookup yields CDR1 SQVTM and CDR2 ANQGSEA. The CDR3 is CSVGGGGRQPQHF. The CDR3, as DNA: TGCAGCGTTGGAGGGGGGGGCAGGCAGCCCCAGCATTTT.

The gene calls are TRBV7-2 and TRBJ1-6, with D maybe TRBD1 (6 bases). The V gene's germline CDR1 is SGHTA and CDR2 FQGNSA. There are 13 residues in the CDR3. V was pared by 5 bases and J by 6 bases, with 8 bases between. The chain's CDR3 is CASSRQANSPLHF. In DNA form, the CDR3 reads TGTGCCAGCAGCCGACAGGCTAATTCACCCCTCCACTTT.

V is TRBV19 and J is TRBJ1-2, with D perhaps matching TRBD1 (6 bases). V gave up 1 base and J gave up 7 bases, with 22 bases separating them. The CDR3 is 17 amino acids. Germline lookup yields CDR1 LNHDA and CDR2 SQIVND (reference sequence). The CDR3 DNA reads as TGTGCCAGTAGTATAGCCCGGGACACCCCCCTCGGCGGTGGCTACACCTTC. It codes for CASSIARDTPLGGGYTF.

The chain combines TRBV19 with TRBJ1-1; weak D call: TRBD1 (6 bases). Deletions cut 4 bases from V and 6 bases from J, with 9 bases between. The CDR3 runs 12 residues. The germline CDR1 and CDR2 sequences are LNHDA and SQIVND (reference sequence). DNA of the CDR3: TGTGCCAGTAGTAACAGGGTGTCTGAAGCTTTCTTT. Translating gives CASSNRVSEAFF.

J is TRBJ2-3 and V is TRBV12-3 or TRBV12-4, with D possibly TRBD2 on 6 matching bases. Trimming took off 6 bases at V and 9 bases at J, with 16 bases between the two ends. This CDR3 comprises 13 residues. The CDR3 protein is CASRYGGAGTQYF. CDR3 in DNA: TGTGCCAGCAGGTACGGGGGAGCAGGGACGCAGTATTTT.